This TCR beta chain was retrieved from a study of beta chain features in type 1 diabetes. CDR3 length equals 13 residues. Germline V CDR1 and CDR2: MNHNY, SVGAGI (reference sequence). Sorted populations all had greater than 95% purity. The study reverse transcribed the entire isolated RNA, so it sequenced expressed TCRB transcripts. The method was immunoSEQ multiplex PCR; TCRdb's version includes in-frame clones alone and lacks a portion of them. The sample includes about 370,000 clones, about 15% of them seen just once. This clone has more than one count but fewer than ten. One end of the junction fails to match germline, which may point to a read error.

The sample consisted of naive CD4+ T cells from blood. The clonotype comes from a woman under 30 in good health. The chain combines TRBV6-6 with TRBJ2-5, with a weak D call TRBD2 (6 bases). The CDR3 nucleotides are TGTGCCAGCAGTTACGGGGGACTTCTCGTGCCCCACTTC. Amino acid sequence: CASSYGGLLVPHF.